This T cell receptor beta chain stems from a study of identical twins. Each donor was a healthy Caucasian. TCRdb re-derived calls from the 5' RACE reads in MiXCR, one entry per CDR3 protein. The table records hundreds of thousands of distinct CDR3 sequences, around a sixth of them present only once. The ends were cut back, 5 bases at V and 5 bases at J, with 18 bases in the middle. The V gene's germline CDR1 is DFQATT and CDR2 SNEGSKA (reference sequence). The CDR3 sequence is 14 residues long. In addition, the sample was reused for a study of T cells expressing NK-cell markers.

The TCR comes from a woman aged 18-29 years in good health. The sample comprised PBMCs. The chain combines TRBV20-1 with TRBJ2-5; D may be TRBD2 (5 bases). This chain's CDR3 is CSALDSLGWETQYF. DNA of the CDR3: TGCAGTGCTTTGGACTCTCTAGGGTGGGAGACCCAGTACTTC.